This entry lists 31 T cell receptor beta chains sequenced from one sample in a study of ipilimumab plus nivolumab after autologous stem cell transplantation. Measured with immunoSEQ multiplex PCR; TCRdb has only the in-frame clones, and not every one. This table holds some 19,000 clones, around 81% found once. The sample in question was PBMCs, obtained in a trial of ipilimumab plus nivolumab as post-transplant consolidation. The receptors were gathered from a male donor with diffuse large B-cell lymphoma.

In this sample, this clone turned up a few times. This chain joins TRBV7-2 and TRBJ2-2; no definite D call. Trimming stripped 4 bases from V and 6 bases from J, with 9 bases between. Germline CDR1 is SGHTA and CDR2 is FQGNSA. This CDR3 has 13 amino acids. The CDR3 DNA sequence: TGTGCCAGCAGCTGGCGGATCGCCGGGGAGCTGTTTTTT. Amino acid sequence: CASSWRIAGELFF.

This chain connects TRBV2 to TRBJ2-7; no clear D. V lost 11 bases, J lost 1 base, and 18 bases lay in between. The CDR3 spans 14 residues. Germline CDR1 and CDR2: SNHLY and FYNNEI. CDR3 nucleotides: TGTGCCCGACGACGCGCCGGAACTTCCTACGAGCAGTACTTC. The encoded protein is CARRRAGTSYEQYF.

Here the CDR3 reads CASSYGARTDTQYF. The CDR3 DNA reads TGTGCCAGCAGTTACGGGGCCAGGACAGATACGCAGTATTTT. The chain is built from TRBV6-5 and TRBJ2-3; TRBD1 is a possible D gene (5 bases). Germline V CDR1 and CDR2: MNHEY, SVGAGI. The V and J ends lost 2 bases and 3 bases respectively, with 9 bases between them. The CDR3 consists of 14 residues.

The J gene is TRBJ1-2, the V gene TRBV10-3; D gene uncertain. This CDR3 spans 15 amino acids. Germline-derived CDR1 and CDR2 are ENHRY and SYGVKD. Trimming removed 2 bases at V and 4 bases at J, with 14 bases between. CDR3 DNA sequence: TGTGCCATCAGTGAGATTACCCGACCCGGCTATGGCTACACCTTC. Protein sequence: CAISEITRPGYGYTF.

DNA of the CDR3: TGTGCCTGGAGTGTCGGGACTAGGACCTACAATGAGCAGTTCTTC. Protein product: CAWSVGTRTYNEQFF. The J gene is TRBJ2-1, the V gene TRBV30; 8 positions match TRBD2. The CDR3 totals 15 residues. V lost 0 bases to trimming and J lost 2 bases; unmatched junction nucleotides: 3. CDR1 is GTSNPN, CDR2 SVGIG, per germline (reference sequence).

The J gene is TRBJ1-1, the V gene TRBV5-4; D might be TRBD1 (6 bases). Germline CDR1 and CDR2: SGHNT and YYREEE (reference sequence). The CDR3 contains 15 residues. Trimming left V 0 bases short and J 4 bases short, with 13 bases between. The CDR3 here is CASSLVPWGRTEAFF. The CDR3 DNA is TGTGCCAGCAGCTTGGTCCCCTGGGGGCGCACTGAAGCTTTCTTT.

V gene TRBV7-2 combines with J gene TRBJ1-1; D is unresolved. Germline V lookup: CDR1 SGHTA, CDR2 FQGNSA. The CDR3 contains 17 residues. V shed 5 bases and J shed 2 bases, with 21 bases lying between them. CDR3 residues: CASSHGSLGQLNTEAFF. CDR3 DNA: TGTGCCAGCAGCCACGGGAGCCTCGGGCAACTAAACACTGAAGCTTTCTTT.

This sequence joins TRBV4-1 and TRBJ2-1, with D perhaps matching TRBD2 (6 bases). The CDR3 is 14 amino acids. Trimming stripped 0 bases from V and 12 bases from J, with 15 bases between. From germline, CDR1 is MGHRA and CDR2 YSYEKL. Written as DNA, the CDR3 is TGCGCCAGCAGCCAAGACCACGGGGGAAGTGGGCAGTTCTTC. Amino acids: CASSQDHGGSGQFF.

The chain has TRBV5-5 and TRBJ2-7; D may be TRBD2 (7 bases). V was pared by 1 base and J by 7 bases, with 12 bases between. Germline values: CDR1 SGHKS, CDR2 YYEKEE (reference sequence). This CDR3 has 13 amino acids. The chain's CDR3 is CASSLWGGQEQYF. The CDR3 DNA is TGTGCCAGCAGCTTGTGGGGGGGGCAAGAGCAGTACTTC.

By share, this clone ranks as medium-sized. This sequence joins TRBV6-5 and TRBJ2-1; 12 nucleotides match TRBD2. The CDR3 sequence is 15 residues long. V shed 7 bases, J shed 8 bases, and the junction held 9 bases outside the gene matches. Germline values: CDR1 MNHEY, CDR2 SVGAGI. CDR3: CASTGLAGSVDEQFF. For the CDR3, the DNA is TGTGCCAGCACTGGACTAGCGGGGTCGGTGGATGAGCAGTTCTTC.

CDR3 DNA: TGTGCCAGCATGTGGATAGGGGACCCCTACAATGAGCAGTTCTTC. This codes for CASMWIGDPYNEQFF. This rearrangement joins TRBV6-1 to TRBJ2-1; D is possibly TRBD1 or TRBD2 (5 bases each). CDR1 is MNHNS, CDR2 SASEGT, per germline. The CDR3 length is 15 residues. V lost 7 bases and J lost 2, with 15 bases in between.

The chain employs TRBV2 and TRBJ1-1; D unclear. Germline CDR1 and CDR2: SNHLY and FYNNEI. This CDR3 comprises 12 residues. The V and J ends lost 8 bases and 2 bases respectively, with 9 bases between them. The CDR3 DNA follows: TGTGCCAGCTGCGGCAGTAACACTGAAGCTTTCTTT. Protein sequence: CASCGSNTEAFF.

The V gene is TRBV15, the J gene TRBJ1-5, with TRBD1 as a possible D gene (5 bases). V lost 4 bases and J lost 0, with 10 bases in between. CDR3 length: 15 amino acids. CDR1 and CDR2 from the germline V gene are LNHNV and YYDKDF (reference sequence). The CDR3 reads CATSIQGPSNQPQHF. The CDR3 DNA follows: TGTGCCACCAGCATCCAGGGACCTAGCAATCAGCCCCAGCATTTT.

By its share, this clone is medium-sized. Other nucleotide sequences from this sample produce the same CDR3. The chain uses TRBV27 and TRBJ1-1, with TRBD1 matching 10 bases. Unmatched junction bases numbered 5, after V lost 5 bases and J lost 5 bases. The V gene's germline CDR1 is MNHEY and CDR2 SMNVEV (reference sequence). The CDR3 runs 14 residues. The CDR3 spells CASSPGTGVTEAFF. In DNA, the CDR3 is TGTGCCAGCAGTCCCGGGACAGGGGTAACTGAAGCTTTCTTT.

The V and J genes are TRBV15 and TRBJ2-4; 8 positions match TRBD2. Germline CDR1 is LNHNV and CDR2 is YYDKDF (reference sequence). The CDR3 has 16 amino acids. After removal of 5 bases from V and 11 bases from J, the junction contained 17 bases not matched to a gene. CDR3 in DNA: TGTGCCACCAGCGCCCGGCGGGGCGGGGGGCCTGCACTTCAGTACTTC. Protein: CATSARRGGGPALQYF.

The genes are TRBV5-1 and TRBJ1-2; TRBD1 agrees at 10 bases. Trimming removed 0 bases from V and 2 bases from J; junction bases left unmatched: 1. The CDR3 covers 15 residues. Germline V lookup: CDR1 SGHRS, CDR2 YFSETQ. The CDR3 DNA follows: TGCGCCAGCAGCTTGGCGGGACAGGGGAACTATGGCTACACCTTC. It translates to CASSLAGQGNYGYTF.

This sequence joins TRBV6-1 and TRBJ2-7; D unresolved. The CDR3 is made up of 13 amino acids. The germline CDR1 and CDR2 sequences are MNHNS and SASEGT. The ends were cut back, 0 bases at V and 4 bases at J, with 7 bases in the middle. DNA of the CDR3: TGTGCCAGCAGTGAAGCTCTACGGTACGAGCAGTACTTC. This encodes CASSEALRYEQYF.

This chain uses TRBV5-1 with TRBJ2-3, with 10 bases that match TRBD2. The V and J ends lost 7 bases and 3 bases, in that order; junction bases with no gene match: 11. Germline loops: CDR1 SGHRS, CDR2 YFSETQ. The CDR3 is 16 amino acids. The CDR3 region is CASLGGSGGVTDTQYF. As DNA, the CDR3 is TGCGCCAGCCTGGGAGGAAGCGGGGGGGTAACAGATACGCAGTATTTT.

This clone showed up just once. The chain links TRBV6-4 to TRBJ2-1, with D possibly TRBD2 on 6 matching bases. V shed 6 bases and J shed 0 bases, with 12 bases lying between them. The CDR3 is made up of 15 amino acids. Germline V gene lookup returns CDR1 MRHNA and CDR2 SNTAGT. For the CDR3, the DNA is TGTGCCAGCAGCCGTAACGGGGGCTCCTACAATGAGCAGTTCTTC. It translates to CASSRNGGSYNEQFF.

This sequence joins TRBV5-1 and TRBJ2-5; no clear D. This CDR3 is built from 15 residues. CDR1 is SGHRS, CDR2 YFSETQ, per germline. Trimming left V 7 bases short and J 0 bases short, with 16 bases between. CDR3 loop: CASGYLTADQETQYF. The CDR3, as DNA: TGCGCCAGCGGATATCTAACCGCAGACCAAGAGACCCAGTACTTC.

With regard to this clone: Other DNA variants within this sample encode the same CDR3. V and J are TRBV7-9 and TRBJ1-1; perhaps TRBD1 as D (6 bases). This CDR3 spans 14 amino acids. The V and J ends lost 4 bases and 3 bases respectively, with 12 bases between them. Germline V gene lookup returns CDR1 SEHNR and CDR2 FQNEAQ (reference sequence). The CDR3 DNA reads TGTGCCAGCAGCTCGGGAGGGGGGTACACTGAAGCTTTCTTT. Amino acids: CASSSGGGYTEAFF.

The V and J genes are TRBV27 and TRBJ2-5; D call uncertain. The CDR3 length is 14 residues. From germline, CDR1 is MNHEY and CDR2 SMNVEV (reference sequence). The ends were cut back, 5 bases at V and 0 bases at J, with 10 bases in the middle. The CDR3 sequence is CASSPNLYQETQYF. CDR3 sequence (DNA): TGTGCCAGCAGTCCCAATTTGTACCAAGAGACCCAGTACTTC.

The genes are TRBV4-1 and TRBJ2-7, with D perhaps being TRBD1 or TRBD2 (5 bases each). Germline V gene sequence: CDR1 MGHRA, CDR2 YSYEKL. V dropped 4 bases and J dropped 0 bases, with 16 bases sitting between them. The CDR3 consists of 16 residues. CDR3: CASSRTRDVSSYEQYF. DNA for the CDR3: TGCGCCAGCAGCCGCACACGGGACGTCAGCTCCTACGAGCAGTACTTC.

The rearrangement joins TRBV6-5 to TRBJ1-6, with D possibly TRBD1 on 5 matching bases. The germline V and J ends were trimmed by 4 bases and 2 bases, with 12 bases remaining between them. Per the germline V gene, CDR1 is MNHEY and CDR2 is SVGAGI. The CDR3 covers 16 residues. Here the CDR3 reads CASSFSQGPYNSPLHF. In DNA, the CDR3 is TGTGCCAGCAGTTTCTCGCAGGGTCCCTATAATTCACCCCTCCACTTT.

CDR3 coding DNA: TGTGCCAGCAGTTTACAGTGGGAGACCCAGTACTTC. This encodes CASSLQWETQYF. The chain links TRBV28 to TRBJ2-5, with D unclear. The V and J ends lost 2 bases and 5 bases respectively, with 6 bases between them. The CDR3 runs 12 residues. Germline V gene lookup returns CDR1 MDHEN and CDR2 SYDVKM.

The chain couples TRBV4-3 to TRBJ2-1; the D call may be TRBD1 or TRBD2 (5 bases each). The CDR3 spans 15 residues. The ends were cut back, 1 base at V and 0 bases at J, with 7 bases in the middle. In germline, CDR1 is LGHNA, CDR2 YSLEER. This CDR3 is CASSQAGSSYNEQFF. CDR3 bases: TGCGCCAGCAGCCAAGCAGGGAGCTCCTACAATGAGCAGTTCTTC.

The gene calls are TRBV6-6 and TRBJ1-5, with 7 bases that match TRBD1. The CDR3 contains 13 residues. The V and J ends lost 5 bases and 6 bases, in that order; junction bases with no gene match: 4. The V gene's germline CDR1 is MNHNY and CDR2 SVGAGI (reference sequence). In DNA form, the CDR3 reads TGTGCCAGCAGTGGACAGGATAGTCAGCCCCAGCATTTT. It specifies CASSGQDSQPQHF.

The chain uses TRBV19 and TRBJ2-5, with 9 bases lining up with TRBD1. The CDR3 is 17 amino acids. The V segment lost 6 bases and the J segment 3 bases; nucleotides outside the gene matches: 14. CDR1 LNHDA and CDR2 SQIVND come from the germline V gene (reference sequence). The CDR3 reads CASRLTGDRVSEETQYF. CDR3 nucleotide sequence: TGTGCCAGTAGATTAACCGGGGACAGGGTTTCCGAAGAGACCCAGTACTTC.

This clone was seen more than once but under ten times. The CDR3 region is CASSPFLGGHEQYF. CDR3 DNA: TGCGCCAGCAGCCCATTTCTGGGGGGGCACGAGCAGTACTTC. The chain is built from TRBV4-1 and TRBJ2-7; possible D gene TRBD2, 7 bases. The CDR3 extends over 14 amino acids. Germline assignment: CDR1 MGHRA and CDR2 YSYEKL. Between the trimmed V and J ends, which lost 4 bases and 5 bases, there was a span of 15 bases.

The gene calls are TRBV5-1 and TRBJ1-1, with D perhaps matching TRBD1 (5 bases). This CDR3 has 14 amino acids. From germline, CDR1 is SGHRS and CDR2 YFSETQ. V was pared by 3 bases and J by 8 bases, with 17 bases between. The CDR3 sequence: CASSSIGARGEAFF. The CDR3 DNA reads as TGCGCCAGCAGCTCGATCGGGGCGAGGGGAGAAGCTTTCTTT.

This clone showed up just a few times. This CDR3 is CATSRDLGGGGGYTF. DNA of the CDR3: TGTGCCACCAGCAGAGATCTGGGTGGAGGGGGTGGCTACACCTTC. This chain connects TRBV15 to TRBJ1-2; maybe TRBD1 (6 bases). The CDR3 has 15 residues. Per germline, CDR1 LNHNV and CDR2 YYDKDF (reference sequence). V shed 0 bases and J shed 7 bases, with 15 bases lying between them.